The 29 T cell receptor beta chains reported below all come from one sample, sequenced in a study of cytomegalovirus exposure and HLA in healthy donors. PCR employed 60 Vbeta and 13 Jbeta primers. This table comes from immunoSEQ multiplex PCR, and its TCRdb copy is limited to in-frame clones, with some not included. This sample has fewer than 250,000 clones, with 60% to 85% found just once. The material sequenced was PBMCs. The receptors stem from a middle-aged man in good health and CMV-seronegative.

In this sample, this clone turned up once. V usage is TRBV28 and J usage is TRBJ1-2, with D possibly being TRBD1 (6 bases). There are 16 residues in the CDR3. The germline CDR1 and CDR2 sequences are MDHEN and SYDVKM. With 6 bases removed from V and 3 bases from J, the gap between germline ends came to 20 bases. The CDR3 region is CASSYIGGQTYYGYTF. The CDR3 coding sequence is TGTGCCAGCAGCTATATTGGGGGCCAAACTTACTATGGCTACACCTTC.

J is TRBJ1-5 and V is TRBV4-3; 10 bases agree with TRBD1. V lost 3 bases and J lost 6; bases outside the gene matches: 8. Germline assignment: CDR1 LGHNA and CDR2 YSLEER. This CDR3 has 16 residues. DNA of the CDR3: TGCGCCAGCAGCCAGGTTGTTAGACAGGGGGCTCAGCCCCAGCATTTT. Its translation is CASSQVVRQGAQPQHF.

This clone was detected a few times. The rearrangement links TRBV28 to TRBJ2-7; 7 positions agree with TRBD2. The CDR3 is 16 amino acids. V was clipped by 3 bases and J by 0 bases; unmatched bases: 8. Germline V lookup: CDR1 MDHEN, CDR2 SYDVKM. The CDR3 bases are TGTGCCAGCAGTTTTTGGGTGAGCGGGACCTCCTACGAGCAGTACTTC. It specifies CASSFWVSGTSYEQYF.

V usage is TRBV7-2 and J usage is TRBJ2-3, with 9 bases matching TRBD2. J gave up 9 bases and V 0 bases, and 10 bases lay outside the gene matches. This CDR3 has 16 residues. Germline CDR1 SGHTA, CDR2 FQGNSA. CDR3 sequence (DNA): TGTGCCAGCAGCTTAGCTGGGGCGGGAGGGTGGGGGACGCAGTATTTT. It encodes CASSLAGAGGWGTQYF.

This clone was seen only once. V is TRBV2 and J is TRBJ2-3; D is unclear. CDR1 is SNHLY, CDR2 FYNNEI, per germline. The V end was cut by 7 bases, the J end by 2 bases, with 4 bases between. The CDR3 length is 11 residues. CDR3 in DNA: TGTGCCAGCACCTCCACAGATACGCAGTATTTT. This translates into CASTSTDTQYF.

V usage is TRBV2 and J usage is TRBJ2-3; the D gene is possibly TRBD1 (6 bases). CDR1 and CDR2 from the germline V gene are SNHLY and FYNNEI. The ends were cut back, 3 bases at V and 1 base at J, with 11 bases in the middle. This CDR3 contains 15 residues. The CDR3 sequence: CASSDRAGGTDTQYF. CDR3 DNA sequence: TGTGCCAGCAGTGACCGGGCAGGGGGCACAGATACGCAGTATTTT.

This chain connects TRBV11-2 to TRBJ1-2; D may be TRBD1 (6 bases). The germline gives CDR1 SGHAT, CDR2 FQNNGV. The CDR3 sequence is 12 residues long. The V and J ends lost 10 bases and 6 bases respectively, with 15 bases between them. CDR3 sequence reads: CATRGGGDGYTF. The CDR3, as DNA: TGTGCCACCCGAGGAGGGGGGGATGGCTACACCTTC.

The chain carries TRBV5-5 and TRBJ2-1; D is possibly TRBD2 (5 bases). The length of the CDR3 is 16 residues. Trimming shortened V by 1 base and J by 4 bases, and 15 bases separated the two germline ends. The germline V gene has CDR1 SGHKS and CDR2 YYEKEE (reference sequence). For the CDR3, the DNA is TGTGCCAGCAGCTTGAAAGAGGGATTACCGTACAATGAGCAGTTCTTC. This translates into CASSLKEGLPYNEQFF.

The rearrangement links TRBV29-1 to TRBJ2-3, with 8 bases matching TRBD1. The CDR3 consists of 14 residues. The junction had 8 bases not matched to a gene; V was cut back by 7 bases and J by 2 bases. Germline CDR1 is SQVTM and CDR2 is ANQGSEA. CDR3 loop: CSATTGAPTDTQYF. The CDR3 coding sequence is TGCAGCGCAACGACAGGGGCCCCCACAGATACGCAGTATTTT.

The gene calls are TRBV6-6 and TRBJ1-5; 7 bases align to TRBD1. The CDR3 is 16 residues long. Germline CDR1 is MNHNY and CDR2 is SVGAGI (reference sequence). V gave up 6 bases and J gave up 5 bases; unmatched junction bases: 13. This CDR3 is CASSSSSIDRDQPQHF. CDR3 nucleotide sequence: TGTGCCAGCAGCTCTAGCTCAATTGACAGGGATCAGCCCCAGCATTTT.

This clone occurred once. The chain couples TRBV4-2 to TRBJ2-7; 7 positions match TRBD1. Germline CDR1 LGHNA, CDR2 YNFKEQ. With V trimmed by 0 bases and J by 3 bases, 11 bases remained unmatched. The CDR3 is 17 residues long. Here the CDR3 reads CASSQESTGTAVYEQYF. CDR3 coding DNA: TGTGCCAGCAGCCAAGAGTCGACCGGGACAGCTGTCTACGAGCAGTACTTC.

This clone was recorded once. Other DNA sequences in the same sample also yield this CDR3. The rearrangement joins TRBV5-1 to TRBJ2-3; weak D call: TRBD1 (6 bases). Trimming took 0 bases from V and 0 from J, leaving 8 bases between them. This CDR3 has 15 amino acids. CDR1 SGHRS and CDR2 YFSETQ come from the germline V gene. CDR3 nucleotides: TGCGCCAGCAGCTTGGATGGACAGAGCACAGATACGCAGTATTTT. This sequence encodes CASSLDGQSTDTQYF.

This sequence joins TRBV6-5 and TRBJ1-2, with D uncertain. Trimming left V 3 bases short and J 7 bases short, with 18 bases between. This CDR3 has 15 amino acids. Germline assignment: CDR1 MNHEY and CDR2 SVGAGI. The CDR3 nucleotides are TGTGCCAGCAGTTATCCCCACGACATGGCGAGTGGCTACACCTTC. It codes for CASSYPHDMASGYTF.

This chain joins TRBV5-4 and TRBJ2-1; 8 nucleotides match TRBD2. This CDR3 is 16 amino acids long. V dropped 0 bases and J dropped 6; count of bases not matched to a gene: 8. The germline gives CDR1 SGHNT, CDR2 YYREEE (reference sequence). CDR3 protein: CASSLVSGTVGNEQFF. The CDR3 coding sequence is TGTGCCAGCAGCTTGGTTAGCGGGACTGTTGGCAATGAGCAGTTCTTC.

V and J are TRBV13 and TRBJ2-4; 8 bases agree with TRBD2. The CDR3 consists of 14 residues. Per the germline V gene, CDR1 is PRHDT and CDR2 is FYEKMQ (reference sequence). Trimming at V came to 4 bases and at J to 7 bases, leaving 6 bases not matched to a gene. The CDR3 here is CASSYERLANIQYF. In nucleotides, the CDR3 is TGTGCCAGCAGCTACGAGAGACTAGCGAACATTCAGTACTTC.

The rearrangement joins TRBV27 to TRBJ2-7; 8 bases match TRBD1. This CDR3 spans 13 amino acids. Trimming took 5 bases from V and 4 from J; bases not matched to a gene: 4. Germline values: CDR1 MNHEY, CDR2 SMNVEV (reference sequence). The DNA for the CDR3 is TGTGCCAGCAGTCGACAGGGGAATTACGAGCAGTACTTC. The encoded protein is CASSRQGNYEQYF.

The chain uses TRBV18 and TRBJ2-7; TRBD2 agrees at 9 bases. The germline V gene encodes CDR1 KGHSH and CDR2 LQKENI. V lost 4 bases and J lost 0; bases outside the gene matches: 4. The CDR3 contains 15 residues. The CDR3 region is CASSLLAGPSYEQYF. The CDR3 DNA reads TGTGCCAGCTCACTGCTAGCGGGACCCTCCTACGAGCAGTACTTC.

J is TRBJ2-7 and V is TRBV9; D perhaps matches TRBD2 (6 bases). Trimming cost V 1 base and J 3 bases, with 14 bases left between them. The CDR3 is 15 residues long. Germline assignment: CDR1 SGDLS and CDR2 YYNGEE. The CDR3 here is CASSVLGTPGYEQYF. In DNA, the CDR3 is TGTGCCAGCAGCGTACTGGGGACTCCCGGCTACGAGCAGTACTTC.

This clone was seen once. The junction differs from germline at one of its ends, possibly a read error. Other DNA variants within this sample encode the same CDR3. The chain employs TRBV18 and TRBJ2-3, with D maybe TRBD2 (5 bases). The germline CDR1 and CDR2 sequences are KGHSH and LQKENI. CDR3 length: 14 residues. CDR3 sequence reads: CASSPEVVADTQYF. The CDR3 region has the DNA TGCGCCAGCTCACCGGAGGTTGTAGCAGATACGCAGTATTTT.

CDR3: CSVEDGTSGALSTDTQYF. The CDR3, as DNA: TGCAGCGTTGAAGATGGGACTAGCGGGGCCCTTAGCACAGATACGCAGTATTTT. The chain links TRBV29-1 to TRBJ2-3; 13 bases are a match to TRBD2. Germline CDR1 is SQVTM and CDR2 is ANQGSEA. This CDR3 is built from 18 residues. The V gene end was trimmed by 0 bases and the J gene end by 0 bases; junction bases not matched to a gene: 6.

The V and J genes are TRBV7-9 and TRBJ1-4; 7 positions agree with TRBD1. The ends lost 4 bases at V and 5 bases at J; junction bases unmatched: 16. This CDR3 has 18 residues. Germline V gene data show CDR1 as SEHNR and CDR2 as FQNEAQ (reference sequence). The CDR3 spells CASSSPRDRPLQNEKLFF. Written as DNA, the CDR3 is TGTGCCAGCAGCTCCCCTCGGGACAGACCCTTACAGAATGAAAAACTGTTTTTT.

The chain carries TRBV5-6 and TRBJ1-2, with 9 bases fitting TRBD1. V shed 2 bases, J shed 1 base, and the junction held 3 bases outside the gene matches. The CDR3 loop spans 15 amino acids. The germline V gene encodes CDR1 SGHDT and CDR2 YYEEEE. For the CDR3, the DNA is TGTGCCAGCAGCTTCCGGGACAGGGTTAACTATGGCTACACCTTC. Protein product: CASSFRDRVNYGYTF.

This chain uses TRBV10-3 with TRBJ2-1, with D uncertain. Trimming pared 2 bases from V and 2 bases from J, leaving 10 bases between. The CDR3 extends over 15 amino acids. From germline, CDR1 is ENHRY and CDR2 SYGVKD. The DNA of the CDR3 is TGTGCCATCAGTGAGGCGGCAGAAACCTACAATGAGCAGTTCTTC. Protein product: CAISEAAETYNEQFF.

V and J are TRBV7-2 and TRBJ2-5, with 11 bases matching TRBD2. There are 15 residues in the CDR3. The germline gives CDR1 SGHTA, CDR2 FQGNSA. V trimming: 1 base; J trimming: 9 bases; junction bases outside the gene matches: 7. The CDR3 nucleotides read TGTGCCAGCAGCTTAGGACTAGCGGGGATGGTGGCCCAGTACTTC. Protein product: CASSLGLAGMVAQYF.

This rearrangement joins TRBV28 to TRBJ1-4; D is perhaps TRBD1 (6 bases). The V gene lost 4 bases and the J gene lost 5 bases, with 14 bases spanning the gap. Per the germline V gene, CDR1 is MDHEN and CDR2 is SYDVKM. The CDR3 has 15 amino acids. The CDR3 here is CASSSSGDENEKLFF. For the CDR3, the DNA is TGTGCCAGCAGTTCGTCAGGGGACGAGAATGAAAAACTGTTTTTT.

The chain uses TRBV7-9 and TRBJ2-3; D call uncertain. CDR3 length: 12 amino acids. V dropped 8 bases and J dropped 2 bases, with 8 bases sitting between them. Germline V lookup: CDR1 SEHNR, CDR2 FQNEAQ (reference sequence). CDR3 region: CASSHFTDTQYF. DNA for the CDR3: TGTGCCAGCTCCCATTTCACAGATACGCAGTATTTT.

A single count supports this clone. The CDR3 here is CASSGEWGLGTDTQYF. For the CDR3, the DNA is TGTGCCAGCAGCGGTGAGTGGGGCCTCGGCACAGATACGCAGTATTTT. The chain carries TRBV5-6 and TRBJ2-3, with a possible D match to TRBD1 (5 bases). CDR3 length: 16 amino acids. Trimming cost V 4 bases and J 1 base, with 16 bases left between them. CDR1 SGHDT and CDR2 YYEEEE come from the germline V gene.

The chain uses TRBV4-1 and TRBJ2-3, with 11 bases aligning to TRBD2. The CDR3 totals 16 residues. V lost 4 bases and J lost 6; bases outside the gene matches: 9. Germline V lookup: CDR1 MGHRA, CDR2 YSYEKL. The CDR3 bases are TGCGCCAGCAGCCCTTCAACTAGCGGGGGTGGGGATACGCAGTATTTT. It translates to CASSPSTSGGGDTQYF.

This chain joins TRBV7-9 and TRBJ2-5, with D tentatively TRBD2 (5 bases). The CDR3 consists of 15 residues. V lost 4 bases and J 2 bases, leaving 14 bases between the germline ends. Germline V lookup: CDR1 SEHNR, CDR2 FQNEAQ (reference sequence). The CDR3 bases are TGTGCCAGCAGCTCCAGCGGAACAGAGCAAGAGACCCAGTACTTC. Its translation is CASSSSGTEQETQYF.